These 31 T cell receptor beta chains came from one sample sequenced in a study of Ad26.COV2.S vaccination and SARS-CoV-2 variants. TCRdb keeps only in-frame clones here, not all; method: immunoSEQ multiplex PCR. The profile shows hundreds of thousands of clones, 80% to 90% of them singletons. Treatment indicated: 15 to 20 received Ad26.COV2.S at low or high dose, single or two shots; several received placebo; per-sample allocation not given. Sampling happened 63 days after the first vaccine or placebo injection. This specimen was peripheral blood, taken in a trial of Ad26.COV2.S vaccine versus placebo. All receptors derive from a person aged 18 to 65 who received the Ad26.COV2.S COVID-19 vaccine or a placebo.

V is TRBV2 and J is TRBJ2-7, with D possibly being TRBD1 or TRBD2 (5 bases each). The CDR3 is 12 residues long. The ends were cut back, 8 bases at V and 7 bases at J, with 15 bases in the middle. Per germline, CDR1 SNHLY and CDR2 FYNNEI. CDR3 protein: CASRDGGGEQYF. The CDR3 bases are TGTGCCAGCCGGGACGGAGGTGGGGAGCAGTACTTC.

The chain couples TRBV29-1 to TRBJ2-5, with TRBD2 matching 13 bases. Germline V gene lookup returns CDR1 SQVTM and CDR2 ANQGSEA. V shed 7 bases, J shed 4 bases, and the junction held 12 bases outside the gene matches. The CDR3 extends over 16 amino acids. CDR3 sequence reads: CSASTSGRNFRETQYF. The DNA of the CDR3 is TGCAGCGCCTCGACTAGCGGGAGGAATTTTCGAGAGACCCAGTACTTC.

Ten or more counts support this clone. The chain combines TRBV11-2 with TRBJ2-7; 13 nucleotides agree with TRBD2. Germline CDR1 SGHAT, CDR2 FQNNGV. The CDR3 runs to 14 residues. V shed 6 bases, J shed 7 bases, and the junction held 6 bases outside the gene matches. The CDR3 DNA reads as TGTGCCAGCAGGCTACTAGCGGGAGGGCGGGAGCAGTACTTC. Translating gives CASRLLAGGREQYF.

The chain is built from TRBV19 and TRBJ2-5; tentatively, D is TRBD1 (7 bases). The germline V gene encodes CDR1 LNHDA and CDR2 SQIVND (reference sequence). The CDR3 runs to 15 residues. V was cut by 5 bases and J by 5 bases, with 18 bases left in between. In nucleotides, the CDR3 is TGTGCCAGTAGTGCAATTAGGGCAGGGGGGGAGACCCAGTACTTC. Encoded protein: CASSAIRAGGETQYF.

The chain uses TRBV21-1 and TRBJ1-2. TRBV21-1 is a documented pseudogene. CDR3 size: 15 residues. CDR3 protein: CASSKLKRSTHGYTF. In nucleotides, the CDR3 is TGTGCCAGCAGCAAATTGAAAAGGAGCACTCATGGCTACACCTTC.

This rearrangement joins TRBV9 to TRBJ2-7; D call uncertain. This CDR3 has 13 residues. CDR1 is SGDLS and CDR2 is YYNGEE in the germline V gene. Trimming shortened V by 0 bases and J by 7 bases, and 11 bases separated the two germline ends. This CDR3 reads CASSVDNWQEQYF. The CDR3 DNA reads as TGTGCCAGCAGCGTAGATAACTGGCAGGAGCAGTACTTC.

The chain couples TRBV27 to TRBJ1-2; no reliable D call. CDR1 is MNHEY and CDR2 is SMNVEV in the germline V gene (reference sequence). V was cut by 6 bases and J by 0 bases, with 8 bases left in between. This CDR3 spans 13 amino acids. The CDR3 reads CASRQLANYGYTF. CDR3 in DNA: TGTGCCAGCAGACAACTAGCTAACTATGGCTACACCTTC.

The V and J genes are TRBV5-5 and TRBJ2-1, with a weak D call TRBD2 (6 bases). Germline CDR1 is SGHKS and CDR2 is YYEKEE (reference sequence). V dropped 4 bases and J dropped 4 bases, with 12 bases sitting between them. CDR3 length: 14 residues. CDR3 in amino acids: CASSPGTFYNEQFF. The CDR3 DNA follows: TGTGCCAGCAGCCCCGGGACTTTTTACAATGAGCAGTTCTTC. The full variable domain, completed using reference TRBV5-5 and TRBJ2-1, is DAGVTQSPTHLIKTRGQQVTLRCSPISGHKSVSWYQQVLGQGPQFIFQYYEKEERGRGNFPDRFSARQFPNYSSELNVNALLLGDSALYLCASSPGTFYNEQFFGPGTRLTVL.

This clone showed up just once. This sequence joins TRBV5-5 and TRBJ2-1; D gene uncertain. The CDR3 extends over 12 amino acids. The germline V gene has CDR1 SGHKS and CDR2 YYEKEE (reference sequence). Trimming took off 5 bases at V and 7 bases at J, with 10 bases between the two ends. The CDR3 region is CASRLPYNEQFF. In DNA form, the CDR3 reads TGTGCCAGCAGACTACCTTATAATGAGCAGTTCTTC.

CDR3 residues: CATSDGQGINYGYTF. The CDR3 region has the DNA TGTGCCACCAGTGATGGACAGGGGATCAACTATGGCTACACCTTC. This sequence joins TRBV24-1 and TRBJ1-2, with 9 positions matching TRBD1. V shed 3 bases, J shed 2 bases, and the junction held 3 bases outside the gene matches. This CDR3 has 15 residues. The germline gives CDR1 KGHDR, CDR2 SFDVKD.

The chain has TRBV5-1 and TRBJ2-3; 9 nucleotides match TRBD2. After removal of 4 bases from V and 0 bases from J, the junction contained 6 bases not matched to a gene. This CDR3 contains 16 residues. The germline gives CDR1 SGHRS, CDR2 YFSETQ. As DNA, the CDR3 is TGCGCCAGCAGCACCTTAGCGGGAGCTAGCACAGATACGCAGTATTTT. The encoded protein is CASSTLAGASTDTQYF.

The V call is TRBV6-2 or TRBV6-3, the J call TRBJ1-1; tentatively, D is TRBD1 (6 bases). This CDR3 has 18 amino acids. Germline CDR1 reads MNHEY; CDR2 reads SVGEGT. Trimming pared 5 bases from V and 1 base from J, leaving 23 bases between. The CDR3: CASSLRSLYGGANTEAFF. DNA of the CDR3: TGTGCCAGCAGTCTCCGTTCCCTTTACGGGGGCGCGAACACTGAAGCTTTCTTT.

The DNA for the CDR3 is TGTGCCAGCAGCCCGACAGCGCTCCTCTCTGGGGCCAACGTCCTGACTTTC. It yields the protein CASSPTALLSGANVLTF. The V gene is TRBV5-5, the J gene TRBJ2-6; D is possibly TRBD1 (5 bases). Trimming shortened V by 4 bases and J by 0 bases, and 14 bases separated the two germline ends. The CDR3 covers 17 residues. Looked up from germline, CDR1 is SGHKS and CDR2 is YYEKEE (reference sequence).

This clone was recorded only once. This rearrangement joins TRBV2 to TRBJ2-2; maybe TRBD2 (5 bases). Germline values: CDR1 SNHLY, CDR2 FYNNEI. V was cut by 6 bases and J by 7 bases, with 15 bases left in between. The length of the CDR3 is 14 residues. This CDR3 is CASRATAGGGELFF. CDR3 in DNA: TGTGCCAGCAGGGCCACGGCGGGCGGCGGGGAGCTGTTTTTT. The full variable domain, its missing parts supplied by reference TRBV2 and TRBJ2-2, is EPEVTQTPSHQVTQMGQEVILRCVPISNHLYFYWYRQILGQKVEFLVSFYNNEISEKSEIFDDQFSVERPDGSNFTLKIRSTKLEDSAMYFCASRATAGGGELFFGEGSRLTVL.

This chain links TRBV7-2 with TRBJ1-2, with no clear D. Germline CDR1 SGHTA, CDR2 FQGNSA. This CDR3 comprises 15 residues. Deletions cut 5 bases from V and 1 base from J, with 14 bases between. The CDR3 DNA reads as TGTGCCAGCAGCCCCGACCCTTCAGTTAACTATGGCTACACCTTC. Protein product: CASSPDPSVNYGYTF.

Note on this clone: Other DNA variants within this sample encode the same CDR3. The V call is TRBV5-1, the J call TRBJ2-2; 10 bases are shared with TRBD2. The trim removed 2 bases at V and 6 bases at J, leaving 4 bases unmatched. This CDR3 spans 15 amino acids. The germline gives CDR1 SGHRS, CDR2 YFSETQ. The CDR3 DNA reads TGCGCCAGCAGCTTTTCGCTAGCGGGAGCCGGGGAGCTGTTTTTT. It codes for CASSFSLAGAGELFF. Full variable domain (remainder filled in from reference TRBV5-1 and TRBJ2-2): KAGVTQTPRYLIKTRGQQVTLSCSPISGHRSVSWYQQTPGQGLQFLFEYFSETQRNKGNFPGRFSGRQFSNSRSEMNVSTLELGDSALYLCASSFSLAGAGELFFGEGSRLTVL.

This clone was detected once. This rearrangement joins TRBV11-2 to TRBJ2-7; either TRBD1 or TRBD2 may fit D (5 bases each). The CDR3 runs to 11 residues. Germline CDR1 is SGHAT and CDR2 is FQNNGV. Trimming stripped 5 bases from V and 9 bases from J, with 11 bases between. CDR3 bases: TGTGCCAGCAGCCCGAGGGGCGGGCAGTACTTC. This codes for CASSPRGGQYF.

V is TRBV6-5 and J is TRBJ1-1; D is perhaps TRBD1 (6 bases). Germline CDR1 reads MNHEY; CDR2 reads SVGAGI. Trimming shortened V by 6 bases and J by 1 base, and 12 bases separated the two germline ends. The CDR3 is made up of 14 amino acids. CDR3 amino acids: CASRPTGRNTEAFF. Here the CDR3 DNA reads TGTGCCAGCAGGCCCACAGGGAGGAACACTGAAGCTTTCTTT.

The chain joins TRBV7-9 to TRBJ2-5; 7 bases match TRBD1. This CDR3 contains 14 residues. Per germline, CDR1 SEHNR and CDR2 FQNEAQ (reference sequence). The junction had 5 bases not matched to a gene; V was cut back by 5 bases and J by 2 bases. CDR3 residues: CASSPDRYQETQYF. CDR3 nucleotides: TGTGCCAGCAGCCCGGACAGGTATCAAGAGACCCAGTACTTC.

The V call is TRBV7-2, the J call TRBJ2-1, with 7 bases matching TRBD2. From germline, CDR1 is SGHTA and CDR2 FQGNSA. The CDR3 spans 16 residues. V shed 4 bases and J 6 bases; nucleotides not matched to a gene: 12. In nucleotides, the CDR3 is TGTGCCAGCAGCTCTCTTTTGGCGGGGGACCTCAATGAGCAGTTCTTC. Translating gives CASSSLLAGDLNEQFF.

V gene TRBV30 combines with J gene TRBJ2-7, with D possibly matching TRBD1 (6 bases). Germline CDR1 is GTSNPN and CDR2 is SVGIG (reference sequence). Trimming pared 5 bases from V and 0 bases from J, leaving 11 bases between. CDR3 length: 13 residues. The CDR3 bases are TGTGCCTGGTGCAGGGGCAGCTCCTACGAGCAGTACTTC. The encoded protein is CAWCRGSSYEQYF.

The table lists this clone with a count of one. The chain recombines TRBV6-5 with TRBJ2-4, with D tentatively TRBD1 (5 bases). The CDR3 runs to 14 residues. Germline CDR1 and CDR2: MNHEY and SVGAGI. V was pared by 7 bases and J by 2 bases, with 12 bases between. The CDR3, as DNA: TGTGCCAGCAAATCCAGGGCTACCAAAAACATTCAGTACTTC. It translates to CASKSRATKNIQYF.

The count of this clone is one. The chain couples TRBV2 to TRBJ2-1; D ambiguous. CDR3 length: 11 amino acids. Trimming took off 5 bases at V and 8 bases at J, with 7 bases between the two ends. CDR1 SNHLY and CDR2 FYNNEI come from the germline V gene. The CDR3 nucleotides are TGTGCCAGCAGTCCAAGGGATGAGCAGTTCTTC. Its translation is CASSPRDEQFF.

This chain uses TRBV15 with TRBJ2-2; TRBD2 matches 7 bases. The CDR3 length is 15 residues. After removal of 3 bases from V and 8 bases from J, the junction contained 9 bases not matched to a gene. CDR1 is LNHNV and CDR2 is YYDKDF in the germline V gene (reference sequence). CDR3 loop: CATSRARGVQGELFF. CDR3 DNA: TGTGCCACCAGCAGGGCTCGGGGGGTACAAGGGGAGCTGTTTTTT. Together with reference TRBV15 and TRBJ2-2, the CDR3 gives the full variable domain: DAMVIQNPRYQVTQFGKPVTLSCSQTLNHNVMYWYQQKSSQAPKLLFHYYDKDFNNEADTPDNFQSRRPNTSFCFLDIRSPGLGDTAMYLCATSRARGVQGELFFGEGSRLTVL.

The V and J genes are TRBV18 and TRBJ2-3; D is unresolved. Germline V CDR1 and CDR2: KGHSH, LQKENI. V lost 2 bases and J lost 4, with 7 bases in between. The CDR3 has 13 residues. The CDR3, as DNA: TGTGCCAGCTCACCAAGGAGCCCAGATACGCAGTATTTT. This gives the protein CASSPRSPDTQYF. Full variable domain (rest looked up from reference TRBV18 and TRBJ2-3): NAGVMQNPRHLVRRRGQEARLRCSPMKGHSHVYWYRQLPEEGLKFMVYLQKENIIDESGMPKERFSAEFPKEGPSILRIQQVVRGDSAAYFCASSPRSPDTQYFGPGTRLTVL.

The chain has TRBV9 and TRBJ2-5; tentative D call: TRBD2 (5 bases). This CDR3 spans 15 amino acids. Between the trimmed V and J ends, which lost 4 bases and 2 bases, there was a span of 15 bases. CDR1 is SGDLS and CDR2 is YYNGEE in the germline V gene. The CDR3 nucleotides are TGTGCCAGCAGCACCAACTCCGGGATTCAAGAGACCCAGTACTTC. Protein sequence: CASSTNSGIQETQYF.

V usage is TRBV10-1 and J usage is TRBJ1-5; the match to TRBD1 covers 9 bases. Per germline, CDR1 WNHNN and CDR2 SYGVQD (reference sequence). The trim removed 6 bases at V and 6 bases at J, leaving 6 bases unmatched. This CDR3 region has 14 residues. The CDR3 region is CASRGQGMVQPQHF. DNA for the CDR3: TGCGCCAGCAGAGGACAGGGGATGGTTCAGCCCCAGCATTTT.

The DNA for the CDR3 is TGTGCCAGTAGTTGGACAGGCGGAACTAATGAAAAACTGTTTTTT. Amino acid sequence: CASSWTGGTNEKLFF. V gene TRBV19 combines with J gene TRBJ1-4, with 7 bases fitting TRBD1. CDR3 length equals 15 residues. Trimming removed 5 bases from V and 1 base from J; junction bases left unmatched: 4. Germline V gives CDR1 LNHDA, CDR2 SQIVND (reference sequence).

The rearrangement uses TRBV10-3 and TRBJ2-2; the match to TRBD1 covers 8 bases. J gave up 5 bases and V 5 bases, and 7 bases lay outside the gene matches. The V gene's germline CDR1 is ENHRY and CDR2 SYGVKD. This CDR3 is 15 amino acids long. CDR3 in amino acids: CAISYQGAGTGELFF. CDR3 sequence (DNA): TGTGCCATCAGTTACCAGGGGGCAGGGACCGGGGAGCTGTTTTTT.

The chain combines TRBV6-5 with TRBJ1-2; the D is unclear. Trimming removed 4 bases from V and 5 bases from J, with 8 bases in between. The CDR3 runs to 12 residues. Germline CDR1 MNHEY, CDR2 SVGAGI. The CDR3 loop reads CASSLDGYGYTF. CDR3 in DNA: TGTGCCAGCAGTTTGGACGGGTATGGCTACACCTTC.

The chain recombines TRBV15 with TRBJ2-2, with D maybe TRBD1 (5 bases). This CDR3 has 15 residues. Between the trimmed V and J ends, which lost 4 bases and 8 bases, there was a span of 17 bases. Germline V gene lookup returns CDR1 LNHNV and CDR2 YYDKDF (reference sequence). DNA of the CDR3: TGTGCCACCAGCATGGACAAGGTGCGCGCGGGGGAGCTGTTTTTT. It specifies CATSMDKVRAGELFF.